This entry lists 23 T cell receptor beta chains sequenced from one sample in a study of T cell responses to AZD1222 COVID-19 vaccine. Data came from immunoSEQ multiplex PCR; TCRdb stores just in-frame clones and leaves some out. The repertoire consists of 150,000 to 200,000 clones, with over 80% occurring once and the leading ten covering 8.5% to 12%. This sample comprised peripheral blood, obtained on day 0 of AZD1222 vaccination. These receptor sequences come from an adult in good health.

This clone was seen just once. The chain links TRBV10-1 to TRBJ2-2; 8 nucleotides line up with TRBD1. The J segment lost 3 bases and the V segment lost 8 bases, leaving 5 bases of the junction unmatched. The germline CDR1 and CDR2 sequences are WNHNN and SYGVQD (reference sequence). The CDR3 is 14 amino acids. The CDR3 loop reads CASGEGQDTGELFF. The DNA of the CDR3 is TGCGCCAGCGGAGAGGGACAGGACACCGGGGAGCTGTTTTTT.

This chain uses TRBV5-4 with TRBJ1-2; D is ambiguous. The CDR3 totals 16 residues. V was clipped by 3 bases and J by 3 bases, with 18 bases between them. CDR1 is SGHNT, CDR2 YYREEE, per germline (reference sequence). The CDR3 loop reads CASSSVPAGGYYGYTF. The DNA for the CDR3 is TGTGCCAGCAGCTCAGTACCTGCGGGAGGGTACTATGGCTACACCTTC.

The chain links TRBV18 to TRBJ2-1; D tentatively fits TRBD1 or TRBD2 (5 bases each). This CDR3 has 13 residues. Germline CDR1 and CDR2: KGHSH and LQKENI. V was clipped by 1 base and J by 10 bases, with 11 bases between them. The chain's CDR3 is CASSPLSGDEQFF. The DNA for the CDR3 is TGTGCCAGCTCACCACTTTCCGGGGACGAGCAGTTCTTC.

This clone appeared a few times. The chain joins TRBV5-1 to TRBJ2-2; no clear D gene. V was shortened by 0 bases and J by 1 base, with 4 bases between the two germline ends. CDR3 size: 14 residues. The germline CDR1 and CDR2 sequences are SGHRS and YFSETQ. The CDR3 DNA is TGCGCCAGCAGCTTGGCCGAGAACACCGGGGAGCTGTTTTTT. It codes for CASSLAENTGELFF.

The gene calls are TRBV2 and TRBJ2-3; D is unclear. The germline CDR1 and CDR2 sequences are SNHLY and FYNNEI. The CDR3 extends over 15 amino acids. V dropped 0 bases and J dropped 1 base, with 8 bases sitting between them. CDR3 protein: CASSEAGFGTDTQYF. As DNA, the CDR3 is TGTGCCAGCAGTGAAGCGGGGTTTGGCACAGATACGCAGTATTTT.

The CDR3 DNA follows: TGTGCCAGTAGTATCAGGGGGGTTGGGGCCGGGGAGCTGTTTTTT. Its translation is CASSIRGVGAGELFF. The chain employs TRBV19 and TRBJ2-2, with a possible D match to TRBD1 (7 bases). CDR3 length: 15 residues. V lost 3 bases, J lost 6 bases, and 14 bases lay in between. Germline CDR1 reads LNHDA; CDR2 reads SQIVND (reference sequence).

The V call is TRBV9, the J call TRBJ2-2; 8 bases are a match to TRBD2. J was trimmed by 3 bases and V by 0 bases; bases with no gene match: 4. The CDR3 sequence is 16 residues long. Germline V lookup: CDR1 SGDLS, CDR2 YYNGEE. For the CDR3, the DNA is TGTGCCAGCAGCGTAGGGGGTAGCGGGGACACCGGGGAGCTGTTTTTT. Its translation is CASSVGGSGDTGELFF.

The chain is built from TRBV5-1 and TRBJ2-7; TRBD2 agrees at 8 bases. J lost 0 bases, V lost 2 bases, and 4 bases had no gene match. The CDR3 is made up of 15 amino acids. Germline V lookup: CDR1 SGHRS, CDR2 YFSETQ. In nucleotides, the CDR3 is TGCGCCAGCAGCTTCACTAGCGGTAGCTCCTACGAGCAGTACTTC. This codes for CASSFTSGSSYEQYF. Full variable domain (rest looked up from reference TRBV5-1 and TRBJ2-7): KAGVTQTPRYLIKTRGQQVTLSCSPISGHRSVSWYQQTPGQGLQFLFEYFSETQRNKGNFPGRFSGRQFSNSRSEMNVSTLELGDSALYLCASSFTSGSSYEQYFGPGTRLTVT.

Concerning this clone: The junction does not match germline at one end; this may be a read error. V usage is TRBV7-7 and J usage is TRBJ2-3; no clear D gene. This CDR3 is built from 13 residues. Germline V CDR1 and CDR2: SSHAT, FNYEAQ (reference sequence). The CDR3 region is CASSTASTDTQYF. CDR3 DNA sequence: TGTGCTAGCAGCACCGCCAGCACAGATACGCAGTATTTT.

The V gene is TRBV2, the J gene TRBJ2-2, with D possibly matching TRBD1 (7 bases). The CDR3 sequence is 16 residues long. From germline, CDR1 is SNHLY and CDR2 FYNNEI. V was cut by 6 bases and J by 5 bases, with 19 bases left in between. The CDR3 region is CASSHPTGRFTGELFF. CDR3 bases: TGTGCCAGCAGCCACCCGACAGGGAGGTTTACCGGGGAGCTGTTTTTT.

The chain joins TRBV15 to TRBJ1-1; the D is unclear. Germline V CDR1 and CDR2: LNHNV, YYDKDF (reference sequence). This CDR3 has 12 amino acids. The V end lost 2 bases, the J end lost 2 bases, and 3 bases lay between the germline ends. Here the CDR3 reads CATSRSNTEAFF. The CDR3 bases are TGTGCCACCAGCAGATCCAACACTGAAGCTTTCTTT. Complete variable domain (other parts from reference TRBV15 and TRBJ1-1): DAMVIQNPRYQVTQFGKPVTLSCSQTLNHNVMYWYQQKSSQAPKLLFHYYDKDFNNEADTPDNFQSRRPNTSFCFLDIRSPGLGDTAMYLCATSRSNTEAFFGQGTRLTVV.

The chain recombines TRBV29-1 with TRBJ1-1, with 8 bases that match TRBD1. Germline values: CDR1 SQVTM, CDR2 ANQGSEA. The length of the CDR3 is 11 residues. Trimming removed 5 bases from V and 10 bases from J; junction bases left unmatched: 6. The DNA of the CDR3 is TGCAGCGTTCCCGGACAGGGACCAGCTTTCTTT. Encoded protein: CSVPGQGPAFF.

The chain carries TRBV29-1 and TRBJ2-3; 10 bases line up with TRBD1. The CDR3 loop spans 13 amino acids. Germline CDR1 and CDR2: SQVTM and ANQGSEA. Trimming took 8 bases from V and 4 from J; bases not matched to a gene: 6. CDR3 sequence reads: CSFRDRGPDTQYF. The CDR3 bases are TGCAGCTTCCGGGACAGGGGCCCAGATACGCAGTATTTT.

The chain carries TRBV4-2 and TRBJ2-1, with TRBD2 matching 8 bases. Trimming took 0 bases from V and 1 from J; bases not matched to a gene: 8. There are 18 residues in the CDR3. The germline V gene has CDR1 LGHNA and CDR2 YNFKEQ. The CDR3 bases are TGTGCCAGCAGCCAAGATTTGGCGGGGGGCCAGTCCTACAATGAGCAGTTCTTC. Its protein product is CASSQDLAGGQSYNEQFF.

The rearrangement uses TRBV6-5 and TRBJ1-2; no reliable D call. Trimming took 7 bases from V and 4 from J, leaving 13 bases between them. Germline V gene sequence: CDR1 MNHEY, CDR2 SVGAGI. The CDR3 is 13 amino acids. The CDR3 DNA reads as TGTGCCAGCACATCAGACTTGGGCTATGGCTACACCTTC. Translated: CASTSDLGYGYTF.

V is TRBV7-8 and J is TRBJ2-7; unclear D gene. Germline V lookup: CDR1 SGHVS, CDR2 FQNEAQ. This CDR3 has 12 residues. Trimming took 1 base from V and 4 from J, leaving 5 bases between them. For the CDR3, the DNA is TGTGCCAGCAGCTTAGTGGGATACGAGCAGTACTTC. It yields the protein CASSLVGYEQYF.

The sample holds one count of this clone. The CDR3: CASSIDGGRDNEQFF. The DNA for the CDR3 is TGTGCCAGTAGTATAGATGGCGGGAGAGACAATGAGCAGTTCTTC. The chain carries TRBV19 and TRBJ2-1, with 7 nucleotides matching TRBD2. The CDR3 has 15 amino acids. Germline V lookup: CDR1 LNHDA, CDR2 SQIVND (reference sequence). V lost 0 bases and J lost 5; bases outside the gene matches: 4. The full variable domain, rest sourced from reference TRBV19 and TRBJ2-1, is DGGITQSPKYLFRKEGQNVTLSCEQNLNHDAMYWYRQDPGQGLRLIYYSQIVNDFQKGDIAEGYSVSREKKESFPLTVTSAQKNPTAFYLCASSIDGGRDNEQFFGPGTRLTVL.

A note on this clone: This same CDR3 is encoded by further DNA sequences in the sample. The chain has TRBV7-2 and TRBJ1-1; TRBD1 might be the D (5 bases). V lost 5 bases and J 2 bases, leaving 15 bases between the germline ends. Germline V lookup: CDR1 SGHTA, CDR2 FQGNSA. The CDR3 loop spans 15 amino acids. As DNA, the CDR3 is TGTGCCAGCAGCCTAAAAACAGGAACCAACACTGAAGCTTTCTTT. Encoded protein: CASSLKTGTNTEAFF. The variable domain in full, completed from reference TRBV7-2 and TRBJ1-1, reads GAGVSQSPSNKVTEKGKDVELRCDPISGHTALYWYRQSLGQGLEFLIYFQGNSAPDKSGLPSDRFSAERTGGSVSTLTIQRTQQEDSAVYLCASSLKTGTNTEAFFGQGTRLTVV.

The table lists this clone with a count of one. The chain links TRBV6-1 to TRBJ2-5; tentatively, D is TRBD2 (6 bases). The V end was cut by 2 bases, the J end by 0 bases, with 16 bases between. The CDR3 extends over 17 amino acids. Per germline, CDR1 MNHNS and CDR2 SASEGT. The CDR3 protein is CASSEHSSGGYQETQYF. For the CDR3, the DNA is TGTGCCAGCAGTGAACACTCGAGCGGAGGGTACCAAGAGACCCAGTACTTC.

This CDR3 is CASSTPRHQETQYF. The CDR3, as DNA: TGTGCCAGCAGCACCCCAAGACACCAAGAGACCCAGTACTTC. The chain recombines TRBV11-2 with TRBJ2-5; D call uncertain. Between the trimmed V and J ends, which lost 5 bases and 0 bases, there was a span of 10 bases. Germline assignment: CDR1 SGHAT and CDR2 FQNNGV. The CDR3 length is 14 residues.

V is TRBV12-3 or TRBV12-4 and J is TRBJ1-6; 7 positions agree with TRBD1. With V trimmed by 5 bases and J by 10 bases, 5 bases remained unmatched. There are 13 residues in the CDR3. The CDR3 here is CASSKRGLSPLHF. CDR3 in DNA: TGTGCCAGCAGTAAGAGGGGGCTGTCACCCCTCCACTTT.

CDR3 in amino acids: CASRRRTGGETQYF. In DNA, the CDR3 is TGTGCCAGCAGACGCCGGACAGGAGGAGAGACCCAGTACTTC. The chain uses TRBV5-6 and TRBJ2-5, with TRBD1 matching over 7 bases. CDR1 and CDR2 (germline): SGHDT, YYEEEE. V trimming: 5 bases; J trimming: 4 bases; junction bases outside the gene matches: 8. The CDR3 is 14 residues long. Supplemented by reference TRBV5-6 and TRBJ2-5, the full variable domain reads DAGVTQSPTHLIKTRGQQVTLRCSPKSGHDTVSWYQQALGQGPQFIFQYYEEEERQRGNFPDRFSGHQFPNYSSELNVNALLLGDSALYLCASRRRTGGETQYFGPGTRLLVL.

The chain combines TRBV6-5 with TRBJ2-3, with D perhaps TRBD1 (6 bases). This CDR3 has 15 amino acids. The germline V gene encodes CDR1 MNHEY and CDR2 SVGAGI. The V end was cut by 5 bases, the J end by 2 bases, with 14 bases between. Here the CDR3 reads CASSQRNRATDTQYF. The CDR3 bases are TGTGCCAGCAGTCAACGAAACAGGGCCACAGATACGCAGTATTTT.